This T cell receptor (beta chain) comes out of a study of blood T cell repertoires in COVID-19. In the study overall: The United States, Italy and Spain were the sources of the acute and convalescent COVID-19 samples. PBMCs, B-cell-depleted T cells, or T cells were the source of the cDNA or gDNA that made up the material.

Germline CDR1 is MRHNA and CDR2 is SNTAGT. Trimming removed 6 bases from V and 5 bases from J; junction bases left unmatched: 15. CDR3 size: 17 residues. Authors' methods: The assay estimated nucleated cells by amplifying reference gene primers. Sequencing used immunoSEQ multiplex PCR; TCRdb keeps in-frame clones, though not all of them. V, J and clone size are taken as reported in that table, and D and trimming were inferred from the DNA itself. The sample holds about 160,000 clones, more than 75% seen once. The V and J genes are TRBV6-4 and TRBJ1-5; 8 bases agree with TRBD1. The sequenced sample consisted of peripheral blood. This TCR was recovered from a man aged 55 to 69 with active or convalescent COVID-19. The CDR3 loop reads CASSALGRQGADQPQHF. CDR3 nucleotide sequence: TGTGCCAGCAGCGCACTGGGGCGGCAGGGGGCAGATCAGCCCCAGCATTTT.